These T cell receptor beta chains were read from a single sample in a study of blood T cell repertoires in COVID-19. This table comes from immunoSEQ multiplex PCR, and its TCRdb copy is limited to in-frame clones, with some not included. Among some 78,000 clones listed, approximately 86% were seen once. The sample consisted of peripheral blood. Every receptor here comes from a man between 50 and 59 years old with active or convalescent COVID-19. Both conserved end residues are part of each CDR3. Each record gives: V gene, clone size, D gene, J gene, CDR3 DNA, CDR3 protein. A D gene is named only where the DNA matches it firmly. Some rows have no size entry. The others give once, few or many, or a class for an expanded clone.

TRBV7-2	.	TRBD1	TRBJ2-5	TGTGCCAGCAGCGCGACAGGGTATCGGGAGACCCAGTACTTC	CASSATGYRETQYF
TRBV6-5	.	.	TRBJ1-3	TGTGCCAGCAGGTTGGGGGGAACCTCTGGAAACACCATATATTTT	CASRLGGTSGNTIYF
TRBV3-1/TRBV3-2	.	.	TRBJ1-6	TGTGCCAGCAGCCAAGGTTTCAGATATAATTCACCCCTCCACTTT	CASSQGFRYNSPLHF
TRBV12-3/TRBV12-4	few	TRBD1	TRBJ1-5	TGTGCCAGCACCGACAGGGGGCGACAGCCCCAGCATTTT	CASTDRGRQPQHF
TRBV6-5	once	.	TRBJ1-5	TGTGCCAGCAGGGGGGACTCCAACAATCAGCCCCAGCATTTT	CASRGDSNNQPQHF
TRBV18	.	TRBD1	TRBJ2-3	TGTGCCAGCTCACCCTTGGGACAGGGTTTAGCAGATACGCAGTATTTT	CASSPLGQGLADTQYF
TRBV12-3/TRBV12-4	.	TRBD1	TRBJ1-1	TGTGCCAGCAGTTTACTCCGGACAGGGCGTAACTTT	CASSLLRTGRNF
TRBV5-6	.	.	TRBJ2-7	TGTGCCAGCAGCTTGGCGGCCTACGAGCAGTACTTC	CASSLAAYEQYF
TRBV7-2	few	.	TRBJ2-2	TGTGCCAGCAGCTTTCTGGGACAGAACACCGGGGAGCTGTTTTTT	CASSFLGQNTGELFF
TRBV7-9	.	TRBD1	TRBJ1-2	TGTGCCAGCACCCCTGGGACAGGGGGTAACTATGGCTACACCTTC	CASTPGTGGNYGYTF
TRBV5-5	.	.	TRBJ2-7	TGTGCCAGCAGCTTAGACAGGTACTACGAGCAGTACTTC	CASSLDRYYEQYF
TRBV6-2/TRBV6-3	.	TRBD2	TRBJ2-1	TGTGCCAGCAGTTACGGACTAGTCTCGGGCAATGAGCAGTTCTTC	CASSYGLVSGNEQFF
TRBV10-3	.	.	TRBJ2-6	TGTGCCGGCGGGTCCTCTGGGGCCAACGTCCTGACTTTC	CAGGSSGANVLTF
TRBV9	.	.	TRBJ2-3	TGTGCCAGCAGCGTAAGTGCTAGTCACACAGATACGCAGTATTTT	CASSVSASHTDTQYF
TRBV5-5	.	TRBD1	TRBJ1-1	TGTGCCAGCAGCTGGGGACAGGGGAACACTGAAGCTTTCTTT	CASSWGQGNTEAFF
TRBV5-4	.	.	TRBJ1-4	TGTGCCAGCAGCTTGGACAGTGCAACTAATGAAAAACTGTTTTTT	CASSLDSATNEKLFF
TRBV6-6	.	TRBD1	TRBJ2-3	TGTGCCAGCAGAGTACAGGGGGCGGGGGATACGCAGTATTTT	CASRVQGAGDTQYF
TRBV30	.	.	TRBJ1-1	TGTGCCTGGGTCCAGGCACAGCTCATGAACACTGAAGCTTTCTTT	CAWVQAQLMNTEAFF
TRBV9	.	.	TRBJ1-4	TGTGCCAGCAGCCCCCGGTCCTATTCCACTAATGAAAAACTGTTTTTT	CASSPRSYSTNEKLFF
TRBV19	.	.	TRBJ1-2	TGTGCCAGTAGTCCATCGGCTGGGACTCCATCTTTCTATGGCTACACCTTC	CASSPSAGTPSFYGYTF
TRBV10-2	.	.	TRBJ1-3	TGCGCCAGCAGTGAGACCGGCTCTGGAAACACCATATATTTT	CASSETGSGNTIYF
TRBV5-4	.	TRBD2	TRBJ2-1	TGTGCCAGCAGTAGAAAAGCGGGGGACCCCTACAATGAGCAGTTCTTC	CASSRKAGDPYNEQFF
TRBV28	.	.	TRBJ2-2	TGTGCCAGCAGCCCGGGACAGAACACCGGGGAGCTGTTTTTT	CASSPGQNTGELFF
TRBV6-1	once	.	TRBJ1-3	TGTGCCAGCAGTGAAGCGGGGGCAGGTTCCGGAACCATATATTTT	CASSEAGAGSGTIYF
TRBV18	.	.	TRBJ2-2	TGTGCCAGCTCACCCGGACAAGGCACCGGGGAGCTGTTTTTT	CASSPGQGTGELFF
TRBV7-9	.	.	TRBJ1-4	TGTGCCAGCACCAAGGGAGGAGGTAATGAAAAACTGTTTTTT	CASTKGGGNEKLFF
TRBV7-8	.	.	TRBJ2-1	TGTGCCAGCAGCTTAACCCTTGGCGGTGAGCAGTTCTTC	CASSLTLGGEQFF
TRBV7-8	.	.	TRBJ2-1	TGTGCCAGCAGCTTAGGCAGCAGACAGGCGGTCTTC	CASSLGSRQAVF
TRBV2	.	TRBD1	TRBJ2-2	TGTGCCACGGGACAGGATAACACCGGGGAGCTGTTTTTT	CATGQDNTGELFF
TRBV19	.	.	TRBJ1-4	TGTGCCAGTACCAAAACTAATGAAAAACTGTTTTTT	CASTKTNEKLFF
TRBV12-2	.	.	TRBJ2-7	TGTCTGGGACACGGGTTTAACTCCTACGAGCAGTACTTC	CLGHGFNSYEQYF
TRBV7-8	.	TRBD2	TRBJ2-7	TGTGCCAGCAGCTTATCGGCGGGGGGGGCTTACGAGCAGTACTTC	CASSLSAGGAYEQYF
TRBV5-1	.	.	TRBJ2-3	TGCGCCAGCAGTCGGGGTGGAGGTACAGATACGCAGTATTTT	CASSRGGGTDTQYF
TRBV7-9	few	TRBD2	TRBJ2-2	TGTGCCAGCAGGGGGCTAGCGGGGTACACCGGGGAGCTGTTTTTT	CASRGLAGYTGELFF
TRBV24-1	.	TRBD2	TRBJ2-5	TGTGCCACCAGTGGGACCGGGACTAGCGTATACCAAGAGACCCAGTACTTC	CATSGTGTSVYQETQYF
TRBV11-2	.	TRBD2	TRBJ2-3	TGTGCCAGCAGCGCGGGGGGGCAGCGGACAGATACGCAGTATTTT	CASSAGGQRTDTQYF
TRBV4-1	.	.	TRBJ2-3	TGCGCCAGCAGCCAAGGGGATAGGGGCCGCACAGATACGCAGTATTTT	CASSQGDRGRTDTQYF
TRBV5-1	.	.	TRBJ2-2	TGCGCCAGCGGCGAGAGCGACACCGGGGAGCTGTTTTTT	CASGESDTGELFF
TRBV11-2	.	TRBD2	TRBJ2-1	TGTGCCAGCAGCCCCCGACTAGCGGGGGGTACCTACAATGAGCAGTTCTTC	CASSPRLAGGTYNEQFF
TRBV7-9	.	.	TRBJ2-5	TGTGCCAGCAGCTTAGTGGAGGGAGAGACCCAGTACTTC	CASSLVEGETQYF
TRBV5-1	.	TRBD1	TRBJ2-1	TGCGCCAGCAGCTTTGACAGGGACAATGAGCAGTTCTTC	CASSFDRDNEQFF
TRBV30	.	.	TRBJ2-5	TGTGCCTGGAGTGTGTGGGGCCTCCAAGAGACCCAGTACTTC	CAWSVWGLQETQYF
TRBV21-1	once	.	TRBJ2-3	TGTGCCAGCAGCTTCCTTAGGCTTTTCGGGACAGCCCCTAATACGCAGTATTTT	CASSFLRLFGTAPNTQYF
TRBV15	.	TRBD2	TRBJ2-3	TGTGCCACCAGCAGAGATAGTAGCGGGGGCCAACTCTACACAGATACGCAGTATTTT	CATSRDSSGGQLYTDTQYF
TRBV3-1/TRBV3-2	.	.	TRBJ2-1	TGTGCCAGCAGCCAAGACACGGGGTCCTACAATGAGCAGTTCTTC	CASSQDTGSYNEQFF
TRBV19	.	.	TRBJ1-1	TGTGCCAGTAGTCCCCGTCGGGCGGGTGACACTGAAGCTTTCTTT	CASSPRRAGDTEAFF
TRBV5-4	.	TRBD2	TRBJ2-3	TGTGCCAGCAGCCTACCTAGCGGGAGCACAGATACGCAGTATTTT	CASSLPSGSTDTQYF
TRBV7-9	.	.	TRBJ1-1	TGTGCCAGCAGCTTGGGGTTAGGGGACACTGAAGCTTTCTTT	CASSLGLGDTEAFF
TRBV2	few	TRBD2	TRBJ2-7	TGTGCCAGCAGAGAACTAGCGGCGGGCTCCTACGAGCAGTACTTC	CASRELAAGSYEQYF
TRBV7-9	.	TRBD2	TRBJ2-3	TGTGCCAGCAGCTCACGCCGCCGACAAGCGGGGGGGCCGGTAGATACGCAGTATTTT	CASSSRRRQAGGPVDTQYF
TRBV3-1/TRBV3-2	.	.	TRBJ2-1	TGTGCCAGCAGCCAAGACACAGGGCCATACAATGAGCAGTTCTTC	CASSQDTGPYNEQFF
TRBV12-3/TRBV12-4	once	.	TRBJ2-1	TGTGCCAGCAGCCGGACAGTTACCAATGAGCAGTTCTTC	CASSRTVTNEQFF